This is a list of T cell receptor beta chains from one sample in a study of OX40 agonist ivuxolimab in advanced cancers. TCRdb's copy holds only in-frame clones and misses some; the assay was immunoSEQ multiplex PCR. The repertoire holds 25,000 to 35,000 clones, with 65% to 85% as singletons. The source was CD4+ or CD8+ T cells sorted from blood, collected in a trial of the OX40 agonist ivuxolimab. These receptor sequences come from an adult with an advanced solid tumor such as melanoma, head and neck, liver or kidney cancer. Both conserved end residues are part of each CDR3. Each record gives: V gene, J gene, CDR3 protein.

>TRBV7-2|TRBJ2-1
CASSPLRGRAYNEQFF
>TRBV7-2|TRBJ2-7
CASSSGLVSEQYF
>TRBV11-2|TRBJ2-7
CASSTSGRNYEQYF
>TRBV27|TRBJ2-1
CASSLIPDGNEQFF
>TRBV6-5|TRBJ2-7
CASGYEQYF
>TRBV28|TRBJ1-1
CASSFTVGVGTEAFF
>TRBV5-1|TRBJ2-7
CASSPPVVRQGAYEQYF
>TRBV6-1|TRBJ1-2
CASRLRDTSNYGYTF
>TRBV28|TRBJ1-5
CASSFAGNQPQHF
>TRBV2|TRBJ2-1
CAVLAGVYNEQFF
>TRBV11-2|TRBJ1-2
CASSTWDNPTNGYTF
>TRBV15|TRBJ2-7
CATSSPAGLAGRLSYEQYF
>TRBV15|TRBJ2-7
CATSRGAGSNYEQYF